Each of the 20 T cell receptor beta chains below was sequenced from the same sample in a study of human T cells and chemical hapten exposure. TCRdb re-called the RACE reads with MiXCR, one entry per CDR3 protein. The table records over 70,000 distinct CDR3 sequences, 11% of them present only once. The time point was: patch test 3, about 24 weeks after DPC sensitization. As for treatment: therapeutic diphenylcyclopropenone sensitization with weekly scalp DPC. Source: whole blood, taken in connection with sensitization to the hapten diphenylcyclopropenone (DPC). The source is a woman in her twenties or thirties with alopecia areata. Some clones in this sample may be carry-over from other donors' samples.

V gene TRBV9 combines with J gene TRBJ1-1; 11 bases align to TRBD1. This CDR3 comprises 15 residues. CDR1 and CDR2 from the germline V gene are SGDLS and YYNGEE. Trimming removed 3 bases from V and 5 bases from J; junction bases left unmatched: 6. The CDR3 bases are TGTGCCAGCAGCGAGGGGACAGGGGGTTTGACTGAAGCTTTCTTT. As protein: CASSEGTGGLTEAFF.

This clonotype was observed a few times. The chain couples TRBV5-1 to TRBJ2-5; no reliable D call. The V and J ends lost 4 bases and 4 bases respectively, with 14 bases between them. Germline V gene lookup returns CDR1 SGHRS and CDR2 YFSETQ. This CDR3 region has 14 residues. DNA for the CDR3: TGCGCCAGCAGCCATTCTTCTTCTTTAGAGACCCAGTACTTC. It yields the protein CASSHSSSLETQYF.

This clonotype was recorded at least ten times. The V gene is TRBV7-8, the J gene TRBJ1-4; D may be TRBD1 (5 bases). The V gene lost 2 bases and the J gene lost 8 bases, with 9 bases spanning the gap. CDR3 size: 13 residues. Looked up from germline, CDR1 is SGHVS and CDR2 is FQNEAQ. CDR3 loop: CASSLRGEEKLFF. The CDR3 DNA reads TGTGCCAGCAGCTTACGGGGCGAGGAAAAACTGTTTTTT.

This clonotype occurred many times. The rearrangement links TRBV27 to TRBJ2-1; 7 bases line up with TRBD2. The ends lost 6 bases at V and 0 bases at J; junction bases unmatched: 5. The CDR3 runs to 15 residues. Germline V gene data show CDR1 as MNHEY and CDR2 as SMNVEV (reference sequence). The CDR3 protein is CASSLGGSSYNEQFF. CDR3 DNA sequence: TGTGCCAGCAGCTTAGGCGGGAGCTCCTACAATGAGCAGTTCTTC.

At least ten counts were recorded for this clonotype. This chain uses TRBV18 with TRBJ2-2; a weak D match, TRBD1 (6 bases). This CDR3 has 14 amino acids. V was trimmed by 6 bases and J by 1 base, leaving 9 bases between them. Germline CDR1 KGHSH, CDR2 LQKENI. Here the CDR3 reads CASSGTQNTGELFF. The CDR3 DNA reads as TGTGCCAGCTCCGGGACACAGAACACCGGGGAGCTGTTTTTT.

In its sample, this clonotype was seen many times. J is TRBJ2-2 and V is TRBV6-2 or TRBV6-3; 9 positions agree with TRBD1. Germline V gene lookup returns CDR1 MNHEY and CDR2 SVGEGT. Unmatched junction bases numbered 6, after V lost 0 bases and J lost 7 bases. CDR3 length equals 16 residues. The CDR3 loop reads CASSYSGTGIIGELFF. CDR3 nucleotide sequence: TGTGCCAGCAGTTACTCGGGGACAGGGATTATCGGGGAGCTGTTTTTT.

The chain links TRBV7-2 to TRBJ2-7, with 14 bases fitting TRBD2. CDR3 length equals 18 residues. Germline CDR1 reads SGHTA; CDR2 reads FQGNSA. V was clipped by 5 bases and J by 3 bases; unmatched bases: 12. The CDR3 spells CASSPGLAGGLGSYEQYF. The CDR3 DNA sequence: TGTGCCAGCAGCCCAGGACTAGCGGGAGGCCTGGGGAGCTACGAGCAGTACTTC.

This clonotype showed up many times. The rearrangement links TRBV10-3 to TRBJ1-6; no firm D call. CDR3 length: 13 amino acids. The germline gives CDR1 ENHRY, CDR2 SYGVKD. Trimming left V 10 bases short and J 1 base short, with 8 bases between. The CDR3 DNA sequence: TGTGCCACGGCGGGGTCCTATAATTCACCCCTCCACTTT. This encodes CATAGSYNSPLHF.

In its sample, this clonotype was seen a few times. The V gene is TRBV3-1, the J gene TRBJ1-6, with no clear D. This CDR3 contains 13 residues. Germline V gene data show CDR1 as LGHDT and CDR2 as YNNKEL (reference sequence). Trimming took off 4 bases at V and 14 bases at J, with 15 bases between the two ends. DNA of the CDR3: TGTGCCAGCAGCCCCCTAGTTGGGCGAACCCTCCACTTT. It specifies CASSPLVGRTLHF.

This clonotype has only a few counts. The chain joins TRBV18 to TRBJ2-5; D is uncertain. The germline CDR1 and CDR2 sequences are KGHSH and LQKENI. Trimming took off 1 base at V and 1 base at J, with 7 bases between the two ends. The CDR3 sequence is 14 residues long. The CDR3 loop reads CASSPRQIQETQYF. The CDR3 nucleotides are TGTGCCAGCTCACCACGGCAGATCCAAGAGACCCAGTACTTC.

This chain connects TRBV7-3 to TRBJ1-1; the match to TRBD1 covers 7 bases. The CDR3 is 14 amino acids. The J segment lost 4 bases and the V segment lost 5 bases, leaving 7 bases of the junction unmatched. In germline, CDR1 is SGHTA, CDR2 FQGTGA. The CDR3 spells CASSEGALGTEAFF. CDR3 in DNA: TGTGCCAGCAGCGAGGGGGCATTGGGCACTGAAGCTTTCTTT.

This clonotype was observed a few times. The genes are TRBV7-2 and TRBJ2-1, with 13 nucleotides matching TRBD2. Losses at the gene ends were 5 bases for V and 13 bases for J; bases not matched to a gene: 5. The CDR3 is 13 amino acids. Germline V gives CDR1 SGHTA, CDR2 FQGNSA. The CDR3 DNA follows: TGTGCCAGCAGCACCCGACTAGCGGGAGGCCAGTTCTTC. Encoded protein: CASSTRLAGGQFF. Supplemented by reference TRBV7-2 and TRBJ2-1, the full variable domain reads GAGVSQSPSNKVTEKGKDVELRCDPISGHTALYWYRQSLGQGLEFLIYFQGNSAPDKSGLPSDRFSAERTGGSVSTLTIQRTQQEDSAVYLCASSTRLAGGQFFGPGTRLTVL.

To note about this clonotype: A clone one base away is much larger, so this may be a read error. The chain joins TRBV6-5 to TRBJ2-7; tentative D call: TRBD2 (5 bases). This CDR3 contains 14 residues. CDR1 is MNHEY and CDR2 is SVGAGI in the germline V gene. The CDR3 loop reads CVSSPTGGPYEQYF. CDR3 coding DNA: TGTGTCAGCAGTCCTACCGGAGGCCCCTACGAGCAGTACTTC.

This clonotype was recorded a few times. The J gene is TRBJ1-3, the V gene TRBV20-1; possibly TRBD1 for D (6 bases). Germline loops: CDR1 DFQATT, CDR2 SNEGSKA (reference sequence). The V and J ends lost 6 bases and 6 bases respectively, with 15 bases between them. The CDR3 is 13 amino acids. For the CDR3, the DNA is TGCAGTGCCCCGACAGGAGGAGAAAACACCATATATTTT. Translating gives CSAPTGGENTIYF.

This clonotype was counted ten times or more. The CDR3 protein is CASSLPASGRQIGEAKNIQYF. The CDR3 DNA follows: TGTGCCAGCAGCTTACCGGCTAGCGGGAGACAAATCGGGGAAGCCAAAAACATTCAGTACTTC. V gene TRBV7-2 combines with J gene TRBJ2-4, with 10 positions matching TRBD2. Trimming took 2 bases from V and 0 from J; bases not matched to a gene: 16. Looked up from germline, CDR1 is SGHTA and CDR2 is FQGNSA. The CDR3 runs 21 residues.

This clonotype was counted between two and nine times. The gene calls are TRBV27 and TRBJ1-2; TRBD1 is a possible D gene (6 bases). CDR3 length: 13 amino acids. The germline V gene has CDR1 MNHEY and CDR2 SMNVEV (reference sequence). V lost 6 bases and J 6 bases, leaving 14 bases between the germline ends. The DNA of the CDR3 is TGTGCCAGCAGGTCCAGGGGCCCCCATGGCTACACCTTC. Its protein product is CASRSRGPHGYTF.

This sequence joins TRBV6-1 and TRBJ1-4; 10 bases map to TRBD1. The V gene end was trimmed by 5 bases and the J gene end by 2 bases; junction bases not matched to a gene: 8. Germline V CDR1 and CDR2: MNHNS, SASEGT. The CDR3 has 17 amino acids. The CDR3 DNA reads TGTGCCAGCAGTTATGGACAGGGGGTGGGTACTAATGAAAAACTGTTTTTT. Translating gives CASSYGQGVGTNEKLFF.

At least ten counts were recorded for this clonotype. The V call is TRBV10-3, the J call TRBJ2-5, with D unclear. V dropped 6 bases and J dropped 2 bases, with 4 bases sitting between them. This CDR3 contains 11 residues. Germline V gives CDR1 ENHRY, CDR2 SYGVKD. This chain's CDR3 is CAIRGQETQYF. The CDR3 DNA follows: TGTGCCATCAGGGGACAAGAGACCCAGTACTTC.

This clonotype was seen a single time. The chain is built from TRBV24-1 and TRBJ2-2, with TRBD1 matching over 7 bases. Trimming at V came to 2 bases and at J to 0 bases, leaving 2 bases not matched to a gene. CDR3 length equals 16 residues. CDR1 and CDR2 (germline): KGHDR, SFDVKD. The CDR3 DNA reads TGTGCCACCAGTGATTCAGGGGGAGCGAACACCGGGGAGCTGTTTTTT. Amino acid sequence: CATSDSGGANTGELFF.

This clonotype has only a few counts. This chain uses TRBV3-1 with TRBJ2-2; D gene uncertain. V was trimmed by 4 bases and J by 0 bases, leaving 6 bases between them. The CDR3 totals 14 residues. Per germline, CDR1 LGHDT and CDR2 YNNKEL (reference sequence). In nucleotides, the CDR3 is TGTGCCAGCAGCCCCTACACGAACACCGGGGAGCTGTTTTTT. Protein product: CASSPYTNTGELFF. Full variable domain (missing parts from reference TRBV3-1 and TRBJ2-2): DTAVSQTPKYLVTQMGNDKSIKCEQNLGHDTMYWYKQDSKKFLKIMFSYNNKELIINETVPNRFSPKSPDKAHLNLHINSLELGDSAVYFCASSPYTNTGELFFGEGSRLTVL.